What follows is one TCR beta chain and its context. This clonotype was recorded at least ten times. Its binding antigen is unknown. No much larger clone exists at a distance of one base, and base qualities are not known. This beta chain lies outside the target of a library built for alpha chains; its clone size means little. The data are from a study of spatial heterogeneity in lung cancer (dated by TCRdb to the late 2010s). Turning to the overall study: More beta-chain than alpha-chain transcripts were consistently detected, likely reflecting higher beta-chain transcript abundance. In non-small cell lung cancer, the study quantitatively compared TCR alpha and beta repertoires across several tumor regions, matched nontumor lung, and blood. In tumor regions, TCR transcript counts showed a strong correlation with a T cell transcriptional module score from matched bulk RNA-seq. Both alpha and beta chains were TCR-sequenced in 200 or so tumor regions, about 69 matched nontumor lung samples and approximately 50 PBMC samples obtained at surgery. Nonsynonymous mutation counts, determined by whole-exome sequencing of tumor tissue, were related to TCR repertoire features. In the raw uncorrected reads, each unique combination of TCR and UMI appeared more than ten times on average.

Paper-wide results and their limitations: The number of expanded intratumoral alpha and beta TCRs correlated with the tumor nonsynonymous mutation count. Counts of ubiquitous and regional expanded TCRs correlated with counts of ubiquitous and regional nonsynonymous mutations, respectively. Additional single-cell paired TCR alpha and beta sequencing was considered necessary to confirm, at a functional level, the hypothesis that regional TCRs recognize regional mutations. TCR-seq was estimated to cover only approximately 6.6% of tumor T cells for alpha chains and around 13% for beta chains.

The CDR3 holds 15 amino acids from the cysteine to the phenylalanine. Only CDR3 DNA remains: 45 bases, in frame from the first base. For CDR1 and CDR2, the germline V gene lists MNHNS and SASEGT. V is pruned by 8 bases and J by 3 bases, leaving 9 bases of the junction without a gene match. In the paper's terms, the time point label means: sample taken at primary tumor resection. Samples were obtained from 70 to 85 patients with early-stage, untreated non-small cell lung cancer from the lung TRACERx cohort. For TCR sequencing, whole RNA was extracted from tumor and nontumor lung tissue, or from cryopreserved PBMC samples, and no cell sorting was done. Only patients for whom sufficient RNA was available from at least two tumor regions were selected for TCR sequencing. A lung pathologist reviewed the tumor and adjacent nontumor lung specimens before the specimens were selected. Library creation used 5' RACE. TCRdb records NextSeq 500 as the sequencer. In the TCR library protocol, a unique molecular identifier was attached to each TCR cDNA molecule so that PCR and sequencing errors could be corrected. Per the authors' processing: TCR identification, UMI-based error correction and CDR3 extraction were all carried out with Decombinator tools. TCRs above a frequency of 2 per 1,000, corresponding to the top 1% of the tumor frequency distribution, were defined as expanded. Expanded tumor TCRs statistically deemed absent (corrected P<0.05) from at least one tumor region were classed as regional, and all other expanded tumor TCRs were classed as ubiquitous. Renyi diversity was calculated using the R vegan package after each repertoire was subsampled 100 times to 5,000 TCRs. To build CDR3 similarity networks, amino acid triplet string-kernel similarity was used, and CDR3s were connected when their pairwise similarity was above 0.82. TCRdb ran its own pipeline on the public reads, namely fastp trimming at Q25 and MiXCR clone calling, and kept in-frame beta chains. Rows with one shared CDR3 protein collapse into an entry with the most common genes and DNA. These V and J calls are TCRdb output, not the study's own analysis. The sample table holds 13,000 or so distinct CDR3 sequences, of which approximately 5.6% were seen once. The ten largest clones represent approximately 10% of the sample.

The sequencing used lung tumor tissue, collected at surgery. This TCR was sampled from a female donor with early-stage non-small cell lung cancer. The V gene is TRBV6-1 and the J gene is TRBJ2-3, and TRBD1 aligns with 9 junction nucleotides. The CDR3 reads as follows: CASLDRGRMTDTQYF. The DNA sequence is as follows: TGTGCCAGCCTCGACAGGGGGAGGATGACAGATACGCAGTATTTT.